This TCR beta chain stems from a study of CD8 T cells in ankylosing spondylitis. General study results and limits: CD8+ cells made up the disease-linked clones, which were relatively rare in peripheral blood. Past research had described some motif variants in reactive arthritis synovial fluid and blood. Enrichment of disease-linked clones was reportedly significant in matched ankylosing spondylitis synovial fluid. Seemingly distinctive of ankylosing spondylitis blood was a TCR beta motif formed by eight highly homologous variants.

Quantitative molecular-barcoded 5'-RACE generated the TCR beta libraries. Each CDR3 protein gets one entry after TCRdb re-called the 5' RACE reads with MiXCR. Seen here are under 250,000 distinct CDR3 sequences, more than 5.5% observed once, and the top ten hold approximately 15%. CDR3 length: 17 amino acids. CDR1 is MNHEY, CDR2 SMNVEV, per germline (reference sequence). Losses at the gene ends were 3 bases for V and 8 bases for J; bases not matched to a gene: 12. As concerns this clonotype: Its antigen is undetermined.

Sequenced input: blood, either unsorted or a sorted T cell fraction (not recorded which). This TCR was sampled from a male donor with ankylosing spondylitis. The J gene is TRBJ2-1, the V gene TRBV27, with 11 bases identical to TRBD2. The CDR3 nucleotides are TGTGCCAGCAGTTTGACTCATAGCGGGGGGGGTAGGGATGAGCAGTTCTTC. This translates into CASSLTHSGGGRDEQFF.